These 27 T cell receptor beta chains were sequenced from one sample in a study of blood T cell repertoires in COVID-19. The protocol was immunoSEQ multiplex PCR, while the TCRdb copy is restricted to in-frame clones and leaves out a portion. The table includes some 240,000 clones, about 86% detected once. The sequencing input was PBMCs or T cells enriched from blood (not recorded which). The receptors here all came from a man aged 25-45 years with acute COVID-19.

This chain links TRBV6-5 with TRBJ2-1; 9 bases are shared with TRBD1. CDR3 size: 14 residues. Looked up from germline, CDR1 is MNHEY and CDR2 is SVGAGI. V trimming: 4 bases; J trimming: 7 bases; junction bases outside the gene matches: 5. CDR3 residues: CASSSGTGPNEQFF. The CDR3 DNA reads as TGTGCCAGCAGTTCCGGGACAGGGCCTAATGAGCAGTTCTTC.

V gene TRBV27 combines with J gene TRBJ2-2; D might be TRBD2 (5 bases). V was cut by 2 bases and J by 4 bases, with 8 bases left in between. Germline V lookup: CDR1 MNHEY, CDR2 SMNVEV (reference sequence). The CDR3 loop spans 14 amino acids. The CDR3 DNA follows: TGTGCCAGCAGTTTAACGGCGGGCACCGGGGAGCTGTTTTTT. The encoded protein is CASSLTAGTGELFF.

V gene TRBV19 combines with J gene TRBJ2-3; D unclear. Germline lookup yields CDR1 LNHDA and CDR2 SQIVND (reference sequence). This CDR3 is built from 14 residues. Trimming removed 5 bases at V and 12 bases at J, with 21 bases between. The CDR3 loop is CASSPPRTSRPQYF. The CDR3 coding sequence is TGTGCCAGTAGTCCCCCTAGAACCTCCCGGCCCCAGTATTTT.

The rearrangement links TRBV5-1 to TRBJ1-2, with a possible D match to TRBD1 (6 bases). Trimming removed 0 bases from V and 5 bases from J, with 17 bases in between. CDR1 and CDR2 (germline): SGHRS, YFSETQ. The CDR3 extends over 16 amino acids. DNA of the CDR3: TGCGCCAGCAGCTTGGGAGACAGGTCATGGGGGTATGGCTACACCTTC. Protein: CASSLGDRSWGYGYTF.

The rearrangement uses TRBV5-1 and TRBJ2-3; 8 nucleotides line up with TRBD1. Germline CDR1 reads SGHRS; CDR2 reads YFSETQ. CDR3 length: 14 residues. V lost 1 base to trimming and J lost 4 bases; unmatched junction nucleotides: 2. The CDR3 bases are TGCGCCAGCAGCTTGCAGGGGGCATCAGATACGCAGTATTTT. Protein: CASSLQGASDTQYF.

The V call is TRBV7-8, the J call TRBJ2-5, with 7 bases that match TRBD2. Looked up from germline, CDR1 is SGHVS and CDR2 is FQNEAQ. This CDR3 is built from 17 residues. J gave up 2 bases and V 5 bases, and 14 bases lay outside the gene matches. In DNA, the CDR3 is TGTGCCAGCAGCCACTTGGAGGGTAGCGGGTTTCAAGAGACCCAGTACTTC. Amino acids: CASSHLEGSGFQETQYF.

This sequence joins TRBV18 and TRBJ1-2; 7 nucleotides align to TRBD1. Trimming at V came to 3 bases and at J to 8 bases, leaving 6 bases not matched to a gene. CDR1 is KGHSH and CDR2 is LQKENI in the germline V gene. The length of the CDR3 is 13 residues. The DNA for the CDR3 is TGTGCCAGCTCACCCGACAGGGACCAGGGCTACACCTTC. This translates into CASSPDRDQGYTF.

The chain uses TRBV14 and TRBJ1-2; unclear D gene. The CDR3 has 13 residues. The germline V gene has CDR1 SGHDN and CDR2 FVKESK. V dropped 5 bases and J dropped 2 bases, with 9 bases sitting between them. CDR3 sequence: CASSKKLNYGYTF. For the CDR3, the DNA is TGTGCCAGCAGCAAGAAACTCAACTATGGCTACACCTTC.

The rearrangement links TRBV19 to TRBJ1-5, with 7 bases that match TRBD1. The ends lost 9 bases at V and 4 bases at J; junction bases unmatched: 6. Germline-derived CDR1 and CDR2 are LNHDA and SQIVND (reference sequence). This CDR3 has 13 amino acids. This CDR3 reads CASLGQRNQPQHF. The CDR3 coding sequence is TGTGCCAGCCTGGGACAGCGGAATCAGCCCCAGCATTTT.

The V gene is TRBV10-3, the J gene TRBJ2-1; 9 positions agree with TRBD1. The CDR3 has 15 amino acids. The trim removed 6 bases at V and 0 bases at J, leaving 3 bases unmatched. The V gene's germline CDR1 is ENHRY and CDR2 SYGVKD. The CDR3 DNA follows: TGTGCCATCAGCCGGGACAGGGTCTCCTACAATGAGCAGTTCTTC. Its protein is CAISRDRVSYNEQFF.

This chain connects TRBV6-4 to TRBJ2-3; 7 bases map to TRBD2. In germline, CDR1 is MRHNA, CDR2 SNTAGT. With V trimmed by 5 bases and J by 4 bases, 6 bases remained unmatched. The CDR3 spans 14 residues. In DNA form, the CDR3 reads TGTGCCAGCAGTCGGGAGGAGGCGGCAGATACGCAGTATTTT. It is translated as CASSREEAADTQYF.

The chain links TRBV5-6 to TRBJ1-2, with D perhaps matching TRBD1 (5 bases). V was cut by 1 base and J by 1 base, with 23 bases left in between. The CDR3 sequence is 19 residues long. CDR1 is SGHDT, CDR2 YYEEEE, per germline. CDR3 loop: CASSLLLGRASPINYGYTF. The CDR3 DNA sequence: TGTGCCAGCAGCTTGCTCTTAGGCAGGGCCTCCCCAATTAACTATGGCTACACCTTC.

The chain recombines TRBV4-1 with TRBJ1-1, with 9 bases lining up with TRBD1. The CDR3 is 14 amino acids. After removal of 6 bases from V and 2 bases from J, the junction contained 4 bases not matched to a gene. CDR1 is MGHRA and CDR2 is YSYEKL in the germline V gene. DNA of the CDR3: TGCGCCAGCAGTACGGGACAGGGTAACACTGAAGCTTTCTTT. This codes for CASSTGQGNTEAFF.

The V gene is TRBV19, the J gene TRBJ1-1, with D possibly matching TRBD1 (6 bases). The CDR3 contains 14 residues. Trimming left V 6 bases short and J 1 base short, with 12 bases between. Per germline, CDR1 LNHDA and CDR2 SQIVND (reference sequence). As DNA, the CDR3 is TGTGCCAGTAGGTGGGCGACAGGGAACACTGAAGCTTTCTTT. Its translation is CASRWATGNTEAFF.

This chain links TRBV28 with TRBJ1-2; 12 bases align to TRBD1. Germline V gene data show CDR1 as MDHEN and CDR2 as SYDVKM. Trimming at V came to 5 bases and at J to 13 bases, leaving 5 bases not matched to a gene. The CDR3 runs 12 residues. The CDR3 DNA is TGTGCCAGCAGTCGGGACAGGGGGCCGGGCACCTTC. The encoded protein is CASSRDRGPGTF.

CDR3 amino acids: CASSPTGGPADTQYF. The DNA of the CDR3 is TGTGCCAGCAGCCCAACGGGGGGGCCCGCAGATACGCAGTATTTT. The rearrangement uses TRBV11-3 and TRBJ2-3, with 8 positions matching TRBD2. Losses at the gene ends were 5 bases for V and 4 bases for J; bases not matched to a gene: 8. In germline, CDR1 is SGHNT, CDR2 YENEEA. This CDR3 is 15 amino acids long.

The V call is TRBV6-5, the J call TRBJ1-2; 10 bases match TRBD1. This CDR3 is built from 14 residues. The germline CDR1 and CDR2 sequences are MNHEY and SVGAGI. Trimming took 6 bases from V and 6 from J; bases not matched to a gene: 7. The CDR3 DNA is TGTGCCAGCAGATACAGACAGGGGGCCCATGGCTACACCTTC. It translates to CASRYRQGAHGYTF.

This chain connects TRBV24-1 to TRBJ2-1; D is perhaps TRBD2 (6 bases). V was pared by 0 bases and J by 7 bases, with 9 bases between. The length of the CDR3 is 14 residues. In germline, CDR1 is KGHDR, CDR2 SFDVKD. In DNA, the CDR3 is TGTGCCACCAGTGATTTGGGAGGGAGGAATGAGCAGTTCTTC. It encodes CATSDLGGRNEQFF.

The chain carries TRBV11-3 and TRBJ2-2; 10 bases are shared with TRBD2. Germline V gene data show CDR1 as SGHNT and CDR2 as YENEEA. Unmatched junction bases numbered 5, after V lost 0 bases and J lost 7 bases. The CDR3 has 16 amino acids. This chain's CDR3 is CASSLEGLAGVGELFF. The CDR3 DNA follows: TGTGCCAGCAGCTTAGAGGGCCTAGCGGGAGTCGGGGAGCTGTTTTTT. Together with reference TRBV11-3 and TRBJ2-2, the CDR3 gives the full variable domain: EAGVVQSPRYKIIEKKQPVAFWCNPISGHNTLYWYLQNLGQGPELLIRYENEEAVDDSQLPKDRFSAERLKGVDSTLKIQPAELGDSAVYLCASSLEGLAGVGELFFGEGSRLTVL.

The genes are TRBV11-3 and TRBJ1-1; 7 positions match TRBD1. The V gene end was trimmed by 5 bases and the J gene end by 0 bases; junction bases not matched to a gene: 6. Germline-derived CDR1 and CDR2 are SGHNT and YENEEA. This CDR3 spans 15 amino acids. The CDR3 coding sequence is TGTGCCAGCAGCCACATACAGGGGCTGAACACTGAAGCTTTCTTT. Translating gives CASSHIQGLNTEAFF.

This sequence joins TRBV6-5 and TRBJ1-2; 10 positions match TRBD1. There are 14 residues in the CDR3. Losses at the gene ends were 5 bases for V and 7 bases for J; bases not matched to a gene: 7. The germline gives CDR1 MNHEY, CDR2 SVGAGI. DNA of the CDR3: TGTGCCAGCAGTAGACAGGGGGCTACGGGTGGCTACACCTTC. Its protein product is CASSRQGATGGYTF.

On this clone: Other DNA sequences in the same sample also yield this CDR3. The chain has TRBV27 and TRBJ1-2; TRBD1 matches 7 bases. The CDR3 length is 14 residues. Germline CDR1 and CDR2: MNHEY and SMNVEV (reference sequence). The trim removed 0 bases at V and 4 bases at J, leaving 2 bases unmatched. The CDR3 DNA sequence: TGTGCCAGCAGTTTATCGCAGGGGGGCTATGGCTACACCTTC. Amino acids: CASSLSQGGYGYTF.

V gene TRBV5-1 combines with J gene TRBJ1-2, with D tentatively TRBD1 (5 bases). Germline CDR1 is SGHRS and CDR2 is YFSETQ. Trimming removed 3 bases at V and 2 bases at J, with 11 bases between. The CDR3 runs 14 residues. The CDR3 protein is CASSSGDSNYGYTF. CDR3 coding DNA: TGCGCCAGCAGCTCGGGAGACAGCAACTATGGCTACACCTTC.

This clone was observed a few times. In DNA, the CDR3 is TGTGCCAGCAGCTTACGCCCAGGGACTGAAGCTTTCTTT. Translation gives CASSLRPGTEAFF. The J gene is TRBJ1-1, the V gene TRBV9, with D tentatively TRBD1 (5 bases). The CDR3 length is 13 residues. The germline gives CDR1 SGDLS, CDR2 YYNGEE. Trimming cost V 4 bases and J 5 bases, with 12 bases left between them.

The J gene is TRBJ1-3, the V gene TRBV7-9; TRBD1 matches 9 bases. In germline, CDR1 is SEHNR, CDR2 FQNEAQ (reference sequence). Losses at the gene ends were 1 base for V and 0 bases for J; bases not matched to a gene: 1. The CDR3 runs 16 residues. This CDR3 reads CASSLVTGGSGNTIYF. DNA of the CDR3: TGTGCCAGCAGCTTAGTGACAGGGGGCTCTGGAAACACCATATATTTT.

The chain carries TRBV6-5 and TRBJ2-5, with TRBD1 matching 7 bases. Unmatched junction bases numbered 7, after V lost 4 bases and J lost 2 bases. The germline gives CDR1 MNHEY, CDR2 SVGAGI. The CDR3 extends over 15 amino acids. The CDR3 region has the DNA TGTGCCAGCAGTTCGACAGGGTTGGGGCAAGAGACCCAGTACTTC. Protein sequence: CASSSTGLGQETQYF.

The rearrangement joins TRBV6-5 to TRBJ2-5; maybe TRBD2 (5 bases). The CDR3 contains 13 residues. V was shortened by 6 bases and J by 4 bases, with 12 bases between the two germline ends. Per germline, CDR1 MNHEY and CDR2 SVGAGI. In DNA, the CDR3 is TGTGCCAGCAGGACGGAGGTTGGAGAGACCCAGTACTTC. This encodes CASRTEVGETQYF.